This TCR beta chain was sequenced for a study of T cell repertoires in ileal Crohn's disease. About the study: Patients had a median approximately 7.3-year disease duration, and approximately 36% were active smokers. Regarding the study as a whole: High-frequency clones were more common in sorted CD8 than CD4 cells.

The time point is: neoterminal ileum biopsy at postoperative endoscopy, about 6 months after surgery. Adults with ileal or ileocolonic Crohn's disease and an indication for resection were eligible. This clone was observed a handful of times. The antigen remains unidentified. Losses at the gene ends were 8 bases for V and 1 base for J; bases not matched to a gene: 7. Germline CDR1 MNHEY, CDR2 SMNVEV (reference sequence). This CDR3 is 14 amino acids long. Clones were sequenced by immunoSEQ multiplex PCR, and TCRdb holds only the in-frame ones, with some missing. The sample carries about 4,500 clones, roughly 80% recorded once.

The clonotype originates from an adult with Crohn's disease. The chain joins TRBV27 to TRBJ1-1; 7 bases are shared with TRBD1. The sequencing input was ileal tissue. The CDR3, as DNA: TGTGCCAGCCGGACAGGCAACCCGAACACTGAAGCTTTCTTT. It codes for CASRTGNPNTEAFF.